This T cell receptor (beta chain) was profiled in a study of OX40 agonist ivuxolimab in advanced cancers. About the study: In this trial design, patients received ivuxolimab intravenously at 0.01 to 10 mg/kg every 2 weeks.

A single count supports this clone. Generated by immunoSEQ multiplex PCR, the TCRdb table keeps only in-frame clones and is missing some. The table lists 55,000 to 65,000 clones, roughly four fifths of them singletons. Germline lookup yields CDR1 MNHEY and CDR2 SMNVEV (reference sequence). The CDR3 has 13 amino acids. This receptor was obtained from an adult with an advanced solid tumor such as melanoma, head and neck, liver or kidney cancer. The V and J genes are TRBV27 and TRBJ1-2, with D possibly matching TRBD1 (5 bases). The sequencing used CD4+ or CD8+ T cells sorted from blood, collected in a trial of the OX40 agonist ivuxolimab. CDR3 nucleotides: TGTACGGGGGTCCCGGGAGGTACCTATGGCTACACCTTC. Protein sequence: CTGVPGGTYGYTF.